The 25 T cell receptor beta chains below were found in one sample sequenced in a study of neurological immune-mediated disorders. MiXCR, run by TCRdb on the 5' RACE reads, gives a single entry per CDR3 protein. The sample records about 66,000 distinct CDR3 sequences, 5.2% being singletons. Sequenced material: PBMCs. The origin of the receptors is a woman aged 25-40 years with multiple sclerosis.

This clonotype has ten or more counts. J is TRBJ1-3 and V is TRBV3-1; weak D call: TRBD1 (5 bases). Trimming left V 1 base short and J 2 bases short, with 9 bases between. The CDR3 consists of 15 residues. CDR1 is LGHDT and CDR2 is YNNKEL in the germline V gene (reference sequence). CDR3 sequence: CASSQAGTAGNTIYF. The CDR3 region has the DNA TGTGCCAGCAGCCAAGCCGGGACGGCTGGAAACACCATATATTTT.

The gene calls are TRBV5-5 and TRBJ1-2; no clear D gene. V was cut by 0 bases and J by 4 bases, with 10 bases left in between. This CDR3 region has 14 residues. CDR1 is SGHKS and CDR2 is YYEKEE in the germline V gene (reference sequence). The CDR3 sequence: CASSLVKTGYGYTF. The CDR3 DNA sequence: TGTGCCAGCAGCTTGGTCAAAACTGGCTATGGCTACACCTTC.

This clonotype was recorded many times. This chain joins TRBV20-1 and TRBJ2-2, with TRBD2 identical over 11 bases. The germline V gene encodes CDR1 DFQATT and CDR2 SNEGSKA (reference sequence). This CDR3 comprises 15 residues. V was clipped by 4 bases and J by 4 bases; unmatched bases: 5. The CDR3 region has the DNA TGCAGTGCTAATAGCGGGGGGGCGGGCACCGGGGAGCTGTTTTTT. This sequence encodes CSANSGGAGTGELFF.

This clonotype was recorded many times. Its ends do not fully match the called genes, so a read error is possible. The chain joins TRBV28 to TRBJ1-5, with a possible D match to TRBD1 (6 bases). Germline CDR1 and CDR2: MDHEN and SYDVKM. CDR3 length equals 19 residues. The CDR3 region has the DNA TGTGCCAGCAGTTTATTTAGGGTTCGGCGGTCGGGGGCCGGACAGCCCCAGAATTTT. It codes for CASSLFRVRRSGAGQPQNF.

This clonotype was picked up a small number of times. V is TRBV5-1 and J is TRBJ1-1; D might be TRBD1 (5 bases). This CDR3 is built from 15 residues. V was clipped by 4 bases and J by 4 bases, with 17 bases between them. Germline V gene sequence: CDR1 SGHRS, CDR2 YFSETQ. The CDR3 region has the DNA TGCGCCAGCAGCCCAGGCAGGGCAGCGAGCACTGAAGCTTTCTTT. Its protein product is CASSPGRAASTEAFF.

The V call is TRBV12-3 or TRBV12-4, the J call TRBJ2-1, with D possibly TRBD1 on 6 matching bases. This CDR3 comprises 13 residues. The V gene lost 6 bases and the J gene lost 2 bases, with 8 bases spanning the gap. CDR3 DNA sequence: TGTGCCAGCAGCCGGGACACCTACAATGAGCAGTTCTTC. It codes for CASSRDTYNEQFF.

This clonotype was observed at least ten times. The V and J genes are TRBV29-1 and TRBJ2-2; unclear D gene. CDR1 and CDR2 (germline): SQVTM, ANQGSEA. V was cut by 3 bases and J by 4 bases, with 9 bases left in between. The CDR3 runs 13 residues. The CDR3 reads CSVEQGRTGELFF. Written as DNA, the CDR3 is TGCAGCGTTGAGCAAGGGCGCACCGGGGAGCTGTTTTTT.

Note on this clonotype: A clone one base away is much larger, so this may be a read error. This chain links TRBV5-1 with TRBJ2-4; D is undetermined. There are 16 residues in the CDR3. Germline-derived CDR1 and CDR2 are SGHRS and YFSETQ. The CDR3 region is CASSLEGQVAKKIQYF. The CDR3 nucleotides read TGCGCCAGCAGCTTGGAGGGTCAAGTAGCCAAAAAAATTCAGTACTTC.

Ten or more counts support this clonotype. The chain employs TRBV6-6 and TRBJ2-1; no firm D call. Looked up from germline, CDR1 is MNHNY and CDR2 is SVGAGI (reference sequence). The CDR3 length is 12 residues. V was shortened by 6 bases and J by 8 bases, with 11 bases between the two germline ends. CDR3 nucleotide sequence: TGTGCCAGCAGCCTCAGAGTGGATGAGCAGTTCTTC. Protein sequence: CASSLRVDEQFF.

This clonotype was detected ten times or more. The chain joins TRBV5-1 to TRBJ1-1, with 8 bases lining up with TRBD1. The CDR3 totals 13 residues. The V gene's germline CDR1 is SGHRS and CDR2 YFSETQ. Trimming cost V 4 bases and J 9 bases; bases outside gene matches: 8. CDR3: CASSVGQGRKAFF. CDR3 DNA sequence: TGCGCCAGCAGCGTCGGACAGGGCCGGAAAGCTTTCTTT.

This clonotype was counted at least ten times. V is TRBV15 and J is TRBJ2-3; D could derive from TRBD1 or TRBD2 (5 bases each). CDR1 is LNHNV and CDR2 is YYDKDF in the germline V gene (reference sequence). This CDR3 comprises 17 residues. V was cut by 0 bases and J by 6 bases, with 19 bases left in between. Written as DNA, the CDR3 is TGTGCCACCAGCAGAGATAGGTCGGTGGGGGAATCGGATACGCAGTATTTT. Translation: CATSRDRSVGESDTQYF. Full variable domain (outside the CDR3, taken from reference TRBV15 and TRBJ2-3): DAMVIQNPRYQVTQFGKPVTLSCSQTLNHNVMYWYQQKSSQAPKLLFHYYDKDFNNEADTPDNFQSRRPNTSFCFLDIRSPGLGDTAMYLCATSRDRSVGESDTQYFGPGTRLTVL.

The chain recombines TRBV4-2 with TRBJ1-2, with D hard to call. The CDR3 is 15 residues long. The germline CDR1 and CDR2 sequences are LGHNA and YNFKEQ. V was shortened by 4 bases and J by 3 bases, with 15 bases between the two germline ends. CDR3 amino acids: CASSPGSGGYYGYTF. The DNA of the CDR3 is TGTGCCAGCAGCCCAGGCAGCGGTGGATACTATGGCTACACCTTC.

This clonotype has only a few counts. This chain uses TRBV5-1 with TRBJ2-7, with D unresolved. The CDR3 is made up of 16 amino acids. In germline, CDR1 is SGHRS, CDR2 YFSETQ. With 0 bases removed from V and 0 bases from J, the gap between germline ends came to 13 bases. The CDR3 loop reads CASSLDGVESSYEQYF. The CDR3 DNA follows: TGCGCCAGCAGCTTGGACGGAGTCGAAAGCTCCTACGAGCAGTACTTC.

This clonotype was picked up many times. The V and J genes are TRBV20-1 and TRBJ1-2; maybe TRBD1 (5 bases). The CDR3 is made up of 12 amino acids. Per germline, CDR1 DFQATT and CDR2 SNEGSKA (reference sequence). V lost 8 bases and J 2 bases, leaving 12 bases between the germline ends. CDR3 sequence: CSSKTENYGYTF. Written as DNA, the CDR3 is TGCAGTTCAAAGACAGAGAACTATGGCTACACCTTC.

This clonotype was observed many times. In DNA form, the CDR3 reads TGCGCCAGCACCCGGGACAGGGTTAAAGAGACCCAGTACTTC. It specifies CASTRDRVKETQYF. The J gene is TRBJ2-5, the V gene TRBV5-1; 9 bases are a match to TRBD1. Looked up from germline, CDR1 is SGHRS and CDR2 is YFSETQ. The CDR3 covers 14 residues. Trimming at V came to 6 bases and at J to 3 bases, leaving 6 bases not matched to a gene.

Concerning this clonotype: A junction boundary mismatches the germline segment, possibly from a read error. The V call is TRBV20-1, the J call TRBJ1-5, with D possibly TRBD1 on 5 matching bases. Germline-derived CDR1 and CDR2 are DFQATT and SNEGSKA (reference sequence). This CDR3 is built from 13 residues. CDR3 sequence reads: CSAIDSLNQPQNF. As DNA, the CDR3 is TGCAGTGCTATCGACAGTCTGAATCAGCCCCAGAATTTT.

This clonotype was seen repeatedly, ten times or more. The chain employs TRBV3-1 and TRBJ1-1; weak D call: TRBD1 (6 bases). Germline assignment: CDR1 LGHDT and CDR2 YNNKEL (reference sequence). The V end lost 0 bases, the J end lost 1 base, and 15 bases lay between the germline ends. CDR3 length: 17 amino acids. CDR3: CASSQDRISGQNTEAFF. The CDR3 DNA reads as TGTGCCAGCAGCCAAGATCGGATATCGGGACAGAACACTGAAGCTTTCTTT.

This clonotype occurred many times. The chain uses TRBV5-6 and TRBJ1-5, with 10 bases that match TRBD1. This CDR3 spans 15 amino acids. CDR1 SGHDT and CDR2 YYEEEE come from the germline V gene. After removal of 4 bases from V and 4 bases from J, the junction contained 5 bases not matched to a gene. The CDR3 nucleotides are TGTGCCAGCAGCCGCCGGGACAGGGGAAATCAGCCCCAGCATTTT. It yields the protein CASSRRDRGNQPQHF. Based on the CDR3 plus reference TRBV5-6 and TRBJ1-5, the full variable domain is DAGVTQSPTHLIKTRGQQVTLRCSPKSGHDTVSWYQQALGQGPQFIFQYYEEEERQRGNFPDRFSGHQFPNYSSELNVNALLLGDSALYLCASSRRDRGNQPQHFGDGTRLSIL.

In its sample, this clonotype was seen a few times. This chain connects TRBV3-1 to TRBJ2-3, with TRBD1 as a possible D gene (5 bases). The V gene's germline CDR1 is LGHDT and CDR2 YNNKEL (reference sequence). This CDR3 is 15 amino acids long. V was trimmed by 4 bases and J by 4 bases, leaving 15 bases between them. The DNA of the CDR3 is TGTGCCAGCAGCCCGACCAGCAGGGCGTCAGATACGCAGTATTTT. It translates to CASSPTSRASDTQYF.

In its sample, this clonotype was seen many times. This chain joins TRBV11-1 and TRBJ1-2, with D unclear. CDR1 and CDR2 (germline): SGHAT, FQDESV (reference sequence). V lost 8 bases, J lost 4 bases, and 14 bases lay in between. The CDR3 consists of 13 residues. The CDR3 DNA reads TGTGCCAGCCCCGTGGTGCCCATCTATGGCTACACCTTC. Protein product: CASPVVPIYGYTF.

This clonotype was counted a few times. DNA of the CDR3: TGCAGTGCTAGGGGAGCGGGGAACTCCTACGAGCAGTACTTC. Its protein product is CSARGAGNSYEQYF. The V call is TRBV20-1, the J call TRBJ2-7; 7 positions agree with TRBD2. CDR1 is DFQATT and CDR2 is SNEGSKA in the germline V gene (reference sequence). Trimming at V came to 3 bases and at J to 0 bases, leaving 5 bases not matched to a gene. The CDR3 covers 14 residues.

Only a few counts were recorded for this clonotype. The V gene is TRBV4-1, the J gene TRBJ2-3; 8 bases agree with TRBD2. V gave up 1 base and J gave up 2 bases; unmatched junction bases: 5. Germline V lookup: CDR1 MGHRA, CDR2 YSYEKL. CDR3 length: 16 residues. CDR3 in amino acids: CASSQGLAGPTDTQYF. In nucleotides, the CDR3 is TGCGCCAGCAGCCAAGGGCTAGCGGGTCCCACAGATACGCAGTATTTT.

J is TRBJ2-3 and V is TRBV20-1; D is unclear. V lost 2 bases, J lost 7 bases, and 19 bases lay in between. CDR3 length equals 15 residues. Germline CDR1 is DFQATT and CDR2 is SNEGSKA (reference sequence). The CDR3: CSARRSISGSNTQYF. In nucleotides, the CDR3 is TGCAGTGCTAGAAGGTCCATCTCGGGTTCGAATACGCAGTATTTT.

This clonotype was observed a handful of times. The rearrangement uses TRBV20-1 and TRBJ1-1; tentatively, D is TRBD1 (5 bases). The germline V and J ends were trimmed by 6 bases and 6 bases, with 11 bases remaining between them. CDR3 length: 11 residues. CDR1 is DFQATT, CDR2 SNEGSKA, per germline (reference sequence). The CDR3 loop is CSATPGAEAFF. The CDR3 DNA is TGCAGTGCCACCCCGGGGGCTGAAGCTTTCTTT.

This clonotype showed up just a few times. The gene calls are TRBV18 and TRBJ1-2, with 7 positions matching TRBD1. Looked up from germline, CDR1 is KGHSH and CDR2 is LQKENI. J lost 4 bases, V lost 3 bases, and 5 bases had no gene match. This CDR3 spans 14 amino acids. The CDR3 reads CASSPTGTGYGYTF. The CDR3 nucleotides read TGTGCCAGCTCACCGACAGGGACGGGCTATGGCTACACCTTC.